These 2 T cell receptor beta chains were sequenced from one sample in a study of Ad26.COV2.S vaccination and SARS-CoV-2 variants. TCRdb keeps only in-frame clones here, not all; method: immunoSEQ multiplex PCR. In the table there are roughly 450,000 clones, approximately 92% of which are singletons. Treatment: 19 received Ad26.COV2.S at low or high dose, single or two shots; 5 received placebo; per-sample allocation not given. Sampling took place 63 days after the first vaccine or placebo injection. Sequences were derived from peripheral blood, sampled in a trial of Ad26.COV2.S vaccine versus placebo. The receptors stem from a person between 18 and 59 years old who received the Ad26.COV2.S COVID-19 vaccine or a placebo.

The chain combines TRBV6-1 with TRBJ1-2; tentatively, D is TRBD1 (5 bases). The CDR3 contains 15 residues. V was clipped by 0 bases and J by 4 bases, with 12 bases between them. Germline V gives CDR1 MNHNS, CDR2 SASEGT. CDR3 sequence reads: CASSEASGRFYGYTF. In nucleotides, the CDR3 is TGTGCCAGCAGTGAAGCTTCGGGGCGGTTCTATGGCTACACCTTC.

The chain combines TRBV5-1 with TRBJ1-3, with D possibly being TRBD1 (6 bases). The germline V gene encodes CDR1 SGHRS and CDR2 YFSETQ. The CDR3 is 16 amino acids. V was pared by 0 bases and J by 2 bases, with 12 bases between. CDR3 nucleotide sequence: TGCGCCAGCAGCTTGGCCCAGGGGATGGCTGGAAACACCATATATTTT. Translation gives CASSLAQGMAGNTIYF.